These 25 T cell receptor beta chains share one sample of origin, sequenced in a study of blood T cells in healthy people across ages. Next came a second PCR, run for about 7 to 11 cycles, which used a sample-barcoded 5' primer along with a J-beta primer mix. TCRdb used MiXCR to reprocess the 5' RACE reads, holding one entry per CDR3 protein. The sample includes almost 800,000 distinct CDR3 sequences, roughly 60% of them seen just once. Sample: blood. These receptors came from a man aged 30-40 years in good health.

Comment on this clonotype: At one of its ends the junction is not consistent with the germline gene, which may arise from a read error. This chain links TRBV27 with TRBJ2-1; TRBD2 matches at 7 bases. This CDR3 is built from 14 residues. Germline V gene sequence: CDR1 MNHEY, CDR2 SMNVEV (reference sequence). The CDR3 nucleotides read TGTGCCAGCAGGTCAACTAGCGCGTACATTGAGCAGTTCTTC. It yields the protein CASRSTSAYIEQFF.

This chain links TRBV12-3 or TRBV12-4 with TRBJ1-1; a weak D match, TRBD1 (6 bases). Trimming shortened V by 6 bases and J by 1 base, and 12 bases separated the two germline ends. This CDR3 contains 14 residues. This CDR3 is CASSRAQGNTEAFF. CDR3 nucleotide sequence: TGTGCCAGCAGCCGTGCACAGGGGAACACTGAAGCTTTCTTT.

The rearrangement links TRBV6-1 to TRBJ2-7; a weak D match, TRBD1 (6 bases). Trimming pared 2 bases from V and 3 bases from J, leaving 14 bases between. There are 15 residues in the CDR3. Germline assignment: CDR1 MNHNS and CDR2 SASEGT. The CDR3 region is CASSELPGVYYEQYF. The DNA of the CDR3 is TGTGCCAGCAGTGAACTGCCAGGGGTTTACTACGAGCAGTACTTC.

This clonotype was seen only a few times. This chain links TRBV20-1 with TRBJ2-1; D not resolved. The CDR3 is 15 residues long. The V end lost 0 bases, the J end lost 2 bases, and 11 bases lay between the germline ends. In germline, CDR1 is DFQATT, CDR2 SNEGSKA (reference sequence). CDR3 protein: CSARDQSDPYNEQFF. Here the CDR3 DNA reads TGCAGTGCTAGAGATCAGAGCGACCCCTACAATGAGCAGTTCTTC.

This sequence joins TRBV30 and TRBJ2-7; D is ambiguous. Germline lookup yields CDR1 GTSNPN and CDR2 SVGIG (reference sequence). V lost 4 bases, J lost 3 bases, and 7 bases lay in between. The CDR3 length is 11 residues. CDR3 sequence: CAWKSYYEQYF. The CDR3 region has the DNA TGTGCCTGGAAAAGCTACTACGAGCAGTACTTC.

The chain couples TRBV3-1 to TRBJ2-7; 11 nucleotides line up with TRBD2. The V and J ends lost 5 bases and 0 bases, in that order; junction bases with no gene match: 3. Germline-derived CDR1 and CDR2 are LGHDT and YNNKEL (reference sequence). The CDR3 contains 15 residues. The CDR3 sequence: CASSKGLAGSYEQYF. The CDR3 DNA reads TGTGCCAGCAGCAAAGGACTAGCGGGCTCCTACGAGCAGTACTTC.

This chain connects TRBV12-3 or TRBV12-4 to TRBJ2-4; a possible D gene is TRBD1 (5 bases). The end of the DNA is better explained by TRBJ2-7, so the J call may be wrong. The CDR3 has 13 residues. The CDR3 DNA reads TGTGCCAGCAGACAACAGGACACCTACGAGCAGTACTTC. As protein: CASRQQDTYEQYF.

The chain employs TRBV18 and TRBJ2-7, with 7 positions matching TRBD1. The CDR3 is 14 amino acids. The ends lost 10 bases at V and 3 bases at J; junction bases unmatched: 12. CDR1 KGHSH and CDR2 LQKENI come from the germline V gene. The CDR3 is CATPRTGTHYEQYF. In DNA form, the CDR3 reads TGTGCCACCCCTCGGACAGGAACTCACTACGAGCAGTACTTC.

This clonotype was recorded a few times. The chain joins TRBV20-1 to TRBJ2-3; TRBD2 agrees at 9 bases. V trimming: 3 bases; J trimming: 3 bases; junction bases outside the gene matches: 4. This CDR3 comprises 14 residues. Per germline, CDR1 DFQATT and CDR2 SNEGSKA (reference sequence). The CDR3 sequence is CSASPSGVTDTQYF. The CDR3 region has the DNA TGCAGTGCTAGTCCTAGCGGGGTAACAGATACGCAGTATTTT.

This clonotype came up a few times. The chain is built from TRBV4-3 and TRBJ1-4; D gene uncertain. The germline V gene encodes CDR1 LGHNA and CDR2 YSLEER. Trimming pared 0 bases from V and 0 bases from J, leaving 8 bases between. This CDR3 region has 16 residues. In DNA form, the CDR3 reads TGCGCCAGCAGCCAAGATCTGGGGTCAACTAATGAAAAACTGTTTTTT. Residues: CASSQDLGSTNEKLFF.

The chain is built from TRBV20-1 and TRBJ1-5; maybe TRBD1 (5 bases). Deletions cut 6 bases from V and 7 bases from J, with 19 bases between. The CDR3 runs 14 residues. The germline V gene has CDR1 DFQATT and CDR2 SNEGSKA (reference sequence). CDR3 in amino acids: CSAIATGPNQPQHF. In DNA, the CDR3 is TGCAGTGCCATAGCCACGGGACCAAACCAGCCCCAGCATTTT.

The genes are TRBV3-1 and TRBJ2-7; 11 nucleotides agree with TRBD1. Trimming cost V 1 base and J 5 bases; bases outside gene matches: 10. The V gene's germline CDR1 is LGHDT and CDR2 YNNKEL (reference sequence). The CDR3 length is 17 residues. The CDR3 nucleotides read TGTGCCAGCAGCCAAGTTTCTGGGACAGGGGGGTCCAACGAGCAGTACTTC. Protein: CASSQVSGTGGSNEQYF.

For the CDR3, the DNA is TGTGCCACCTCGCATCGGACAGGGGAAGAGACCCAGTACTTC. Translation: CATSHRTGEETQYF. The rearrangement links TRBV10-3 to TRBJ2-5, with 9 bases matching TRBD1. With 10 bases clipped from V and 3 bases from J, the junction kept 9 bases outside the gene matches. Germline V gives CDR1 ENHRY, CDR2 SYGVKD. This CDR3 region has 14 residues.

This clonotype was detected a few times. The chain's CDR3 is CASGGQGANYGYTF. The CDR3 DNA is TGTGCCAGCGGAGGACAGGGGGCGAACTATGGCTACACCTTC. This chain uses TRBV9 with TRBJ1-2; TRBD1 matches 11 bases. V was clipped by 7 bases and J by 2 bases; unmatched bases: 4. Per the germline V gene, CDR1 is SGDLS and CDR2 is YYNGEE. This CDR3 is 14 amino acids long.

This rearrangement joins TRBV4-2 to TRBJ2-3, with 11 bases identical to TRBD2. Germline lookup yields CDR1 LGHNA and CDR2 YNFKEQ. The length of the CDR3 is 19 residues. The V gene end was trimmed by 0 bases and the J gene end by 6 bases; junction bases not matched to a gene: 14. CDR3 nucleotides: TGTGCCAGCAGCCAAGACCTGCGATTAACTAGCGGGAGTCTGGATACGCAGTATTTT. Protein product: CASSQDLRLTSGSLDTQYF.

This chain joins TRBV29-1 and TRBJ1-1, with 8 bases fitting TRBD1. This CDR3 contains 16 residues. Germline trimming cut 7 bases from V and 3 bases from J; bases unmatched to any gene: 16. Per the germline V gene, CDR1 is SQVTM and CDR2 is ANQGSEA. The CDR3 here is CSAYPPQGAFDTEAFF. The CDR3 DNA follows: TGCAGCGCTTACCCGCCCCAGGGGGCTTTCGACACTGAAGCTTTCTTT.

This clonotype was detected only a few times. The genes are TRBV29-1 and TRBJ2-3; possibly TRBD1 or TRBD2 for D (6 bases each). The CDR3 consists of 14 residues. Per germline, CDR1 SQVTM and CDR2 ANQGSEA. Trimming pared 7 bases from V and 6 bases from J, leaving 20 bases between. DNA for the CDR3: TGCAGCGCGACTCAAGGGGGGTCCATCGATACGCAGTATTTT. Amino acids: CSATQGGSIDTQYF.

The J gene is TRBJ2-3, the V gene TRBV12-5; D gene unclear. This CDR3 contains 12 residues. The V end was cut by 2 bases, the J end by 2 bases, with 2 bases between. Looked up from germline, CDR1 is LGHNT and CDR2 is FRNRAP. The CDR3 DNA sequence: TGTGCTAGTGGTTTGTTCACAGATACGCAGTATTTT. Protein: CASGLFTDTQYF.

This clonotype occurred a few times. Here the CDR3 DNA reads TGCAGCGTTGTACCGACAGTGGGTTATTCGGATACGCAGTATTTT. Amino acids: CSVVPTVGYSDTQYF. The chain uses TRBV29-1 and TRBJ2-3; possibly TRBD1 for D (5 bases). Deletions cut 4 bases from V and 6 bases from J, with 20 bases between. This CDR3 is built from 15 residues. The V gene's germline CDR1 is SQVTM and CDR2 ANQGSEA.

The CDR3 reads CASSLGTSGGLNNEQFF. The DNA for the CDR3 is TGTGCCAGCAGCCTGGGGACTAGCGGGGGTCTTAACAATGAGCAGTTCTTC. The gene calls are TRBV7-3 and TRBJ2-1; TRBD2 agrees at 14 bases. V lost 5 bases, J lost 5 bases, and 8 bases stayed unmatched. The CDR3 is 17 residues long. CDR1 and CDR2 (germline): SGHTA, FQGTGA.

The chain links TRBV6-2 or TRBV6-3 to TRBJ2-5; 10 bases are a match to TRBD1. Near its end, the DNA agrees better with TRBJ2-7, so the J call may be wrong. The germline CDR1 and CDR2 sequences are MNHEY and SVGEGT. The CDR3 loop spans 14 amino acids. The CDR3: CASSSPGQGSEQYF. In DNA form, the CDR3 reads TGTGCCAGCAGTTCTCCGGGACAGGGGAGCGAGCAGTACTTC.

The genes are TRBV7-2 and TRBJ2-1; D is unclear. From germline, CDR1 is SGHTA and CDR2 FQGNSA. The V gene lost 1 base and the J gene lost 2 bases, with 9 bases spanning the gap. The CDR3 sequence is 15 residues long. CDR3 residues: CASSLVGPTYNEQFF. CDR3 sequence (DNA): TGTGCCAGCAGCTTAGTGGGCCCTACCTACAATGAGCAGTTCTTC.

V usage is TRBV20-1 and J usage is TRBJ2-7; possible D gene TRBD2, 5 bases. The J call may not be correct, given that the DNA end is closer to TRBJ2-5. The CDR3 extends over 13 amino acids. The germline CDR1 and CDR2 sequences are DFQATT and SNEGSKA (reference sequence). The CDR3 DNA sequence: TGCAGTGCCATGCCAGGCGGGTCAGGGACCCAGTACTTC. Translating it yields CSAMPGGSGTQYF.

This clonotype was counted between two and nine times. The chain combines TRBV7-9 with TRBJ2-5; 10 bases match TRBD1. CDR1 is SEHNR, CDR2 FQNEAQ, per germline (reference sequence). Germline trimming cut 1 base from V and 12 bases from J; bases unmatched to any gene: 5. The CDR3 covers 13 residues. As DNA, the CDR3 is TGTGCCAGCAGCTTAGGAGGGACAGGGGACGAGTACTTC. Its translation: CASSLGGTGDEYF. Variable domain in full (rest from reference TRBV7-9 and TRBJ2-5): DTGVSQNPRHKITKRGQNVTFRCDPISEHNRLYWYRQTLGQGPEFLTYFQNEAQLEKSRLLSDRFSAERPKGSFSTLEIQRTEQGDSAMYLCASSLGGTGDEYFGPGTRLLVL.

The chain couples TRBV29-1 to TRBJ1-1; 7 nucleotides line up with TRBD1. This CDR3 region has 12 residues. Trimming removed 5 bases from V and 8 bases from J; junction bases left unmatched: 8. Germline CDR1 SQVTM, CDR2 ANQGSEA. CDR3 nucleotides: TGCAGCGTTAACAGGGGAACGACGGAAGCTTTCTTT. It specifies CSVNRGTTEAFF. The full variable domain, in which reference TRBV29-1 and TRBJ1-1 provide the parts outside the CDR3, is SAVISQKPSRDICQRGTSLTIQCQVDSQVTMMFWYRQQPGQSLTLIATANQGSEATYESGFVIDKFPISRPNLTFSTLTVSNMSPEDSSIYLCSVNRGTTEAFFGQGTRLTVV.